This TCR beta chain is from a study of CD8+ T cells in alopecia areata. The study, taken as a whole, reports: Normal skin contains resident alphabeta T cells, and these are also sequenced in scalp samples. Lesional scalp, especially alopecia totalis/universalis, showed higher clonality than normal scalp. The study found TCR sharing across patients less clear than in mice, possibly for HLA reasons.

With regard to this clone: Antigen specificity is unknown.

Sequencing used cDNA as its template, made by extracting RNA and reverse transcribing it. Method: immunoSEQ multiplex PCR; TCRdb's copy keeps in-frame clones and lacks some. Of about 140,000 clones listed, more than 55% are singletons. The V gene lost 2 bases and the J gene lost 5 bases, with 4 bases spanning the gap. Germline CDR1 and CDR2: MNHEY and SVGAGI. The CDR3 consists of 13 residues. T lymphocytes (CD4+ and CD8+) were sorted from PBMCs. The chain joins TRBV6-5 to TRBJ2-6, with D hard to call. Sequences were obtained from CD8+ T cells sorted from blood. The TCR was taken from a human donor in good health. The CDR3 loop reads CASSYGWANVLTF. The CDR3, as DNA: TGTGCCAGCAGTTACGGTTGGGCCAACGTCCTGACTTTC.